A selection of T cell receptor beta chains follows, all from one sample in a study of PD-1 blockade in classical Hodgkin lymphoma. The table came from immunoSEQ multiplex PCR; TCRdb's copy has only in-frame clones and leaves some out. The sample gives some 100,000 clones, 92% of which show up once; less than 3.5% is in the top ten. Sequencing was performed on peripheral blood mononuclear cells (PBMCs), taken at baseline. These receptors originate from a human donor with classical Hodgkin lymphoma. Both conserved end residues are part of each CDR3. Each record gives: CDR3 length, V gene, D gene, clone size, J gene, CDR3 DNA, CDR3 protein. The D gene is left open where the match is weak. Clone size is stated in some rows and not others, as once, few, many or a class when expanded.

16	TRBV5-6	TRBD1	-	TRBJ1-2	TGTGCCAGCAGCTGGGAGACAGGGCGAAAGGTTTATGGCTACACCTTC	CASSWETGRKVYGYTF
15	TRBV2	TRBD2	-	TRBJ2-3	TGTGCCAGCAGTTTAAGAGCGGGGTCCACAGATACGCAGTATTTT	CASSLRAGSTDTQYF
15	TRBV27	-	few	TRBJ1-1	TGTGCCAGCAGTTTATCCGCAGGGTTGAACACTGAAGCTTTCTTT	CASSLSAGLNTEAFF
15	TRBV30	TRBD1	-	TRBJ1-4	TGTGCCTGGAGTGAAACAGGGGCCCTCGGCGAAAAACTGTTTTTT	CAWSETGALGEKLFF
17	TRBV21-1	-	-	TRBJ2-5	TGTGCCAGCAGCAAAGCGCGGAAGGGGACAGTCCAAGAGACCCAGTACTTC	CASSKARKGTVQETQYF
18	TRBV7-9	-	-	TRBJ2-3	TGTGCCAGCAGCTTAAGGCGGGACCCTAGCCCCTTGACAGATACGCAGTATTTT	CASSLRRDPSPLTDTQYF
15	TRBV14	-	-	TRBJ2-3	TGTGCCAGCAGCCAAGGGATAATGTTTCTGGATACGCAGTATTTT	CASSQGIMFLDTQYF
15	TRBV11-2	-	-	TRBJ1-5	TGTGCCAGCAGCCTCGGGTGGGGAAGCAATCAGCCCCAGCATTTT	CASSLGWGSNQPQHF
18	TRBV4-1	TRBD1	-	TRBJ1-6	TGCGCCAGCAGCCAAGAAACACAGGGGCATAGGGTTAATTCACCCCTCCACTTT	CASSQETQGHRVNSPLHF
12	TRBV2	TRBD2	-	TRBJ2-7	TGTGCCAGCAAGCGGGAGAAGTACGAGCAGTACTTC	CASKREKYEQYF
14	TRBV10-3	-	-	TRBJ1-3	TGTGCCATCAAGGGCGGAACGTCTGGAAACACCATATATTTT	CAIKGGTSGNTIYF
13	TRBV6-6	-	-	TRBJ1-1	TGTGCCAGCATGACTTGGTCGTACACTGAAGCTTTCTTT	CASMTWSYTEAFF
13	TRBV19	-	-	TRBJ2-5	TGTGCCAGTAGTAGGAGGATGGGAGAGACCCAGTACTTC	CASSRRMGETQYF
13	TRBV9	-	-	TRBJ2-2	TGTGCCAGCGCCGGACCTAACACCGGGGAGCTGTTTTTT	CASAGPNTGELFF
11	TRBV29-1	-	-	TRBJ2-3	TGCAGCGTGGGAGGCACAGATACGCAGTATTTT	CSVGGTDTQYF
16	TRBV5-1	-	once	TRBJ2-7	TGCGCCAGCAGCTTCGTAGGATCCGCAAGCTCCTACGAGCAGTACTTC	CASSFVGSASSYEQYF
15	TRBV5-4	-	-	TRBJ2-3	TGTGCCAGCAGCTTGGTTGGAGGGTCCACAGATACGCAGTATTTT	CASSLVGGSTDTQYF
15	TRBV11-3	TRBD2	-	TRBJ2-5	TGTGCCAGCAGCTTAGGGCTAGCGGGAGGTGAGACCCAGTACTTC	CASSLGLAGGETQYF
13	TRBV6-5	-	-	TRBJ1-1	TGTGCCAGCAATCCTCAGGAGCACACTGAAGCTTTCTTT	CASNPQEHTEAFF
15	TRBV19	-	-	TRBJ2-7	TGTGCCAGTACCCGAAGGGTAGGGGCAGACTACGAGCAGTACTTC	CASTRRVGADYEQYF
14	TRBV14	-	-	TRBJ1-1	TGTGCCAGCAGCCTAGATAACCTTTTGGCTGAAGCTTTCTTT	CASSLDNLLAEAFF
14	TRBV9	-	few	TRBJ2-7	TGTGCCAGCAGCGTAGGGACCCGGCCCACCGAGCAGTACTTC	CASSVGTRPTEQYF
14	TRBV4-2	-	-	TRBJ2-7	TGTGCCAGCAGCCAGGCGGCCTGGGGCTACGAGCAGTACTTC	CASSQAAWGYEQYF
14	TRBV9	-	few	TRBJ2-7	TGTGCCAGCAGCGTAAGGGACGGCCCCTACGAGCAGTACTTC	CASSVRDGPYEQYF
17	TRBV7-7	-	-	TRBJ1-1	TGTGCCAGCAGTTTCGAAAGCAGGGATGGAGTAAGCACTGAAGCTTTCTTT	CASSFESRDGVSTEAFF
15	TRBV28	-	-	TRBJ1-4	TGTGCCAGCAGTTTACGAGGGACGGTTAATGAAAAACTGTTTTTT	CASSLRGTVNEKLFF
20	TRBV19	TRBD2	-	TRBJ2-1	TGTGCCAGTAGTGGCAGGCCCGGGACTAGCGGGAGTACCCGATACAATGAGCAGTTCTTC	CASSGRPGTSGSTRYNEQFF
15	TRBV6-6	TRBD1	-	TRBJ2-7	TGTGCCAGCAGTTACTCGCAGGGGGTGAGCTACGAGCAGTACTTC	CASSYSQGVSYEQYF
15	TRBV18	TRBD1	-	TRBJ2-1	TGTGCCAGCTCACCTGGGACAGCGACCTACAATGAGCAGTTCTTC	CASSPGTATYNEQFF
15	TRBV9	-	-	TRBJ2-3	TGTGCCAGCACTCCCTCCGGGGGACTCACAGATACGCAGTATTTT	CASTPSGGLTDTQYF
11	TRBV5-4	-	-	TRBJ1-2	TGTGCCAGCAGCGGAGACTATGGCTACACCTTC	CASSGDYGYTF
15	TRBV6-5	-	-	TRBJ2-7	TGTGCCAGCAGTTACTCGAGGGAGAGCTCCTACGAGCAGTACTTC	CASSYSRESSYEQYF
15	TRBV2	-	-	TRBJ2-2	TGTGCCAGCAGTGAATACAGCGGGAACACCGGGGAGCTGTTTTTT	CASSEYSGNTGELFF
14	TRBV30	-	-	TRBJ2-3	TGTGCCTGGTTGGCAGGTGAAGACACAGATACGCAGTATTTT	CAWLAGEDTDTQYF
14	TRBV6-5	-	-	TRBJ1-1	TGTGCCAGCAGTCCTACGACAGTGAACACTGAAGCTTTCTTT	CASSPTTVNTEAFF
12	TRBV14	-	-	TRBJ2-7	TGTGCCAGCAGCCCCCTGGGGTACGAGCAGTACTTC	CASSPLGYEQYF
13	TRBV12-5	-	-	TRBJ2-5	TGTGCTAGTGGAGAGGCTAGTCGAGAGACCCAGTACTTC	CASGEASRETQYF
15	TRBV28	-	once	TRBJ1-1	TGTGCCAGCAGTTTAGATGGGGGAGTGTACACTGAAGCTTTCTTT	CASSLDGGVYTEAFF
13	TRBV5-6	-	-	TRBJ1-2	TGTGCCAGCAGCCTGGACAGTTCCTATGGCTACACCTTC	CASSLDSSYGYTF
12	TRBV6-5	-	-	TRBJ1-2	TGTGCCAGCAGTTATGGCCGCTATGGCTACACCTTC	CASSYGRYGYTF
14	TRBV7-6	TRBD1	-	TRBJ2-7	TGTGCCAGCAGCACGGGGACAGGGCCCTACGAGCAGTACTTC	CASSTGTGPYEQYF
14	TRBV30	TRBD2	once	TRBJ2-1	TGTGCCTGGGGCGCGGGGGGGATAAGTGATGAGCAGTTCTTC	CAWGAGGISDEQFF
14	TRBV5-1	-	-	TRBJ1-2	TGCGCCAGCAGTCAGCGGCAGGGGTACTATGGCTACACCTTC	CASSQRQGYYGYTF
15	TRBV5-1	TRBD1	once	TRBJ1-1	TGCGCCAGCAGCTTGGGGGACAGAGCGAACACTGAAGCTTTCTTT	CASSLGDRANTEAFF
13	TRBV27	-	-	TRBJ1-1	TGTGCCAGCAGTTACAGGGTGAACACTGAAGCTTTCTTT	CASSYRVNTEAFF
14	TRBV6-5	TRBD1	-	TRBJ1-2	TGTGCCAGCACCGAAGACAGGGCGGCCTATGGCTACACCTTC	CASTEDRAAYGYTF
15	TRBV28	-	-	TRBJ1-2	TGTGCCAGCAGTCAATCCGGGACCTCGGGATTCGGCTACACCTTC	CASSQSGTSGFGYTF
15	TRBV9	-	-	TRBJ2-1	TGTGCCAGCAGCGTAGAAGGGAGTTTGTCTGATGAGCAGTTCTTC	CASSVEGSLSDEQFF
12	TRBV7-6	TRBD2	-	TRBJ2-5	TGTGCCAGCGGGGTAGCGGGGGGGACCCAGTACTTC	CASGVAGGTQYF
14	TRBV19	-	-	TRBJ1-5	TGTGCCAGTAGTCCCAGGGGTGTAGGTCAGCCCCAGCATTTT	CASSPRGVGQPQHF
17	TRBV11-2	TRBD1	-	TRBJ2-4	TGTGCCAGCAGCTTAGTGGGGACAGGGGGAGTTTTAGACATTCAGTACTTC	CASSLVGTGGVLDIQYF
12	TRBV23-1	-	-	TRBJ1-3	TGCGCCAGCAGAGGGTCTGGAAACACCATATATTTT	CASRGSGNTIYF
17	TRBV28	TRBD1	-	TRBJ1-5	TGTGCCAGCAGTTTATTCGGGACAGGGAGAAGCAATCAGCCCCAGCATTTT	CASSLFGTGRSNQPQHF
14	TRBV5-4	TRBD1	-	TRBJ2-7	TGTGCCAGCAGCTTGGATGGGACAGGGAACGAGCAGTACTTC	CASSLDGTGNEQYF
16	TRBV5-1	TRBD1	-	TRBJ1-1	TGCGCCAGCAGCGACCGGGACAGGAGGGGCAACACTGAAGCTTTCTTT	CASSDRDRRGNTEAFF
13	TRBV19	TRBD1	-	TRBJ2-7	TGTGCCAGTAAAGGACAGGGCCCCCACGAGCAGTACTTC	CASKGQGPHEQYF
16	TRBV30	TRBD1	once	TRBJ1-4	TGTGCCTGGAGTGGGGGACAGGGGGCCCGGAATGAAAAACTGTTTTTT	CAWSGGQGARNEKLFF